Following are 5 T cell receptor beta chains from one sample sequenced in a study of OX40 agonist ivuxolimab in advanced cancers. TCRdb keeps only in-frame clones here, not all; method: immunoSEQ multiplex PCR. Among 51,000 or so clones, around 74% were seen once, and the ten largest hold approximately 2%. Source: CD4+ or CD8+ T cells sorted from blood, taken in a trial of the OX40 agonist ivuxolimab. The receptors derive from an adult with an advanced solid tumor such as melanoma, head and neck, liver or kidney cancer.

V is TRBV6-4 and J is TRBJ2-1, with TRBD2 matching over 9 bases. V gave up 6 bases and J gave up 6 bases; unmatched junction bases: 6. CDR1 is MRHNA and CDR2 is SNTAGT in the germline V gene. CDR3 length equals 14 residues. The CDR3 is CASRASGARNEQFF. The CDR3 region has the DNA TGTGCCAGCAGGGCTAGCGGGGCCCGCAATGAGCAGTTCTTC.

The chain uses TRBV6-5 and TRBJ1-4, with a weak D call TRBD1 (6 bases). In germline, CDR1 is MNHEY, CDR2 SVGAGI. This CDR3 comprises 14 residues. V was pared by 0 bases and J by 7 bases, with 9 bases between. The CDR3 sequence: CASSYSGGAEKLFF. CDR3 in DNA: TGTGCCAGCAGTTACTCAGGGGGTGCTGAAAAACTGTTTTTT.

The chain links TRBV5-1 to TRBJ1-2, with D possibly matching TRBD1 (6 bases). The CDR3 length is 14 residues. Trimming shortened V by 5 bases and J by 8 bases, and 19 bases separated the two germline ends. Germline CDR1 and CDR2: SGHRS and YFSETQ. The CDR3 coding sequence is TGCGCCAGCAGACCGGGGCAGGGGATTCGGGGCTACACCTTC. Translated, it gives CASRPGQGIRGYTF.

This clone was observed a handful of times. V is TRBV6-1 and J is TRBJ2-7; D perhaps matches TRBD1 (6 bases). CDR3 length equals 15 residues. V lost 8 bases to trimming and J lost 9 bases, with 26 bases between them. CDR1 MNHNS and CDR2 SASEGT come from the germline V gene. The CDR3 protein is CASRTVQGPTGGQYF. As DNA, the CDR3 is TGTGCCAGCCGAACGGTACAGGGACCTACTGGGGGGCAGTACTTC.

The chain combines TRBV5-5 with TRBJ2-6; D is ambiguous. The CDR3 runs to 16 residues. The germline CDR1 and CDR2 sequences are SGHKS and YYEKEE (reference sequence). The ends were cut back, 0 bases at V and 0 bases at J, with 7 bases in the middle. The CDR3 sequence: CASSLEPASGANVLTF. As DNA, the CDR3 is TGTGCCAGCAGCTTGGAGCCAGCCTCTGGGGCCAACGTCCTGACTTTC.